Listed here are 9 T cell receptor beta chains from one sample, sequenced in a study of cytomegalovirus exposure and HLA in healthy donors. 60 Vbeta and 13 Jbeta primers were used in PCR. Data came from immunoSEQ multiplex PCR; TCRdb stores just in-frame clones and leaves some out. Altogether fewer than 200,000 clones are present, 82% being singletons, with the ten largest covering roughly 1.5%. The sample was PBMCs. The receptors were sampled from a male donor in good health and CMV-seronegative.

The chain combines TRBV10-2 with TRBJ1-4, with unresolved D. Germline V gene lookup returns CDR1 WSHSY and CDR2 SAAADI. This CDR3 has 14 residues. Trimming left V 0 bases short and J 5 bases short, with 7 bases between. CDR3 protein: CASSESHLNEKLFF. CDR3 DNA: TGCGCCAGCAGTGAGTCCCACCTAAATGAAAAACTGTTTTTT.

This chain connects TRBV6-8 to TRBJ2-7; 11 nucleotides match TRBD2. Trimming cost V 6 bases and J 2 bases; bases outside gene matches: 6. Germline CDR1 reads MNHGY; CDR2 reads SAAAGT. The CDR3 contains 15 residues. CDR3 in DNA: TGTGCCAGCAGCCCTACTAGCGGGAGACCCTACGAGCAGTACTTC. Translated, it gives CASSPTSGRPYEQYF.

The chain links TRBV27 to TRBJ2-5, with 13 bases identical to TRBD2. V trimming: 5 bases; J trimming: 11 bases; junction bases outside the gene matches: 14. The V gene's germline CDR1 is MNHEY and CDR2 SMNVEV (reference sequence). This CDR3 has 16 amino acids. CDR3 region: CASSLTSGGLRGQQYF. The CDR3, as DNA: TGTGCCAGCAGTCTGACTAGCGGGGGGTTACGTGGGCAGCAGTACTTC.

The chain has TRBV6-4 and TRBJ2-1, with TRBD2 matching over 8 bases. CDR3 size: 16 residues. Trimming removed 8 bases from V and 5 bases from J; junction bases left unmatched: 14. Germline V lookup: CDR1 MRHNA, CDR2 SNTAGT. Here the CDR3 reads CASSPNGGAFHNEQFF. The CDR3, as DNA: TGTGCCAGCTCACCCAACGGGGGGGCTTTCCACAATGAGCAGTTCTTC.

The V gene is TRBV14, the J gene TRBJ2-3, with a possible D match to TRBD2 (5 bases). This CDR3 is built from 15 residues. Germline V gene lookup returns CDR1 SGHDN and CDR2 FVKESK. Trimming took off 1 base at V and 4 bases at J, with 12 bases between the two ends. The CDR3 DNA reads as TGTGCCAGCAGCCAAGGCGAACTAGTGTCAGATACGCAGTATTTT. It translates to CASSQGELVSDTQYF.

The V gene is TRBV19, the J gene TRBJ1-4; 8 bases are a match to TRBD1. Trimming at V came to 7 bases and at J to 4 bases, leaving 2 bases not matched to a gene. In germline, CDR1 is LNHDA, CDR2 SQIVND (reference sequence). This CDR3 contains 13 residues. CDR3 protein: CASTTGVNEKLFF. As DNA, the CDR3 is TGTGCCAGTACGACAGGGGTTAATGAAAAACTGTTTTTT.

This chain joins TRBV7-6 and TRBJ1-5; 11 positions match TRBD1. From germline, CDR1 is SGHVS and CDR2 FNYEAQ. V lost 5 bases and J lost 6; bases outside the gene matches: 6. The CDR3 is made up of 15 amino acids. The CDR3 spells CASSPGTGGGQPQHF. CDR3 nucleotides: TGTGCCAGCAGCCCGGGGACAGGGGGAGGTCAGCCCCAGCATTTT.

The chain couples TRBV18 to TRBJ2-7, with 10 bases that match TRBD1. The V and J ends lost 3 bases and 4 bases, in that order; junction bases with no gene match: 6. This CDR3 has 15 residues. Germline CDR1 KGHSH, CDR2 LQKENI. In DNA, the CDR3 is TGTGCCAGCTCACCGACAGGGGGCCGGGGATACGAGCAGTACTTC. Translating it yields CASSPTGGRGYEQYF.

This chain joins TRBV5-6 and TRBJ1-1; TRBD1 aligns across 10 bases. V dropped 4 bases and J dropped 5; count of bases not matched to a gene: 8. Germline V gene sequence: CDR1 SGHDT, CDR2 YYEEEE. CDR3 length equals 15 residues. For the CDR3, the DNA is TGTGCCAGCAGCCCCCGCGACAGGGGGCAAACTGAAGCTTTCTTT. Translation: CASSPRDRGQTEAFF. Full variable domain (missing parts from reference TRBV5-6 and TRBJ1-1): DAGVTQSPTHLIKTRGQQVTLRCSPKSGHDTVSWYQQALGQGPQFIFQYYEEEERQRGNFPDRFSGHQFPNYSSELNVNALLLGDSALYLCASSPRDRGQTEAFFGQGTRLTVV.